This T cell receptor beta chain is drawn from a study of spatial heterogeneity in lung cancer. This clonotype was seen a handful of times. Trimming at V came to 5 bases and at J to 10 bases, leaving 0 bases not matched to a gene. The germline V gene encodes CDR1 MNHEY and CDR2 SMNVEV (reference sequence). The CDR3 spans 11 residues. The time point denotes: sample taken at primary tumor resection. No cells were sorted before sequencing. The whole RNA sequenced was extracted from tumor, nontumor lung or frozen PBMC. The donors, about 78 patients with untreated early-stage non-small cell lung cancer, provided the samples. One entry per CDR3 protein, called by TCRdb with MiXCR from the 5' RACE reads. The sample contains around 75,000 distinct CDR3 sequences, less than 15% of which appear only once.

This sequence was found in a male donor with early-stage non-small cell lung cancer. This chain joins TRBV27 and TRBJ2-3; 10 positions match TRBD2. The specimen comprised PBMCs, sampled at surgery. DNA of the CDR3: TGTGCCAGCAGTCTAGCGGGGGCGCAGTATTTT. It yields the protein CASSLAGAQYF.